The present TCR beta chain was sequenced within a study of post-analysis software for immune sequencing data. The CDR3 contains 16 residues. Germline CDR1 and CDR2: LNHNV and YYDKDF (reference sequence). Tagging with unique molecular identifiers was a feature of the TCR beta cDNA libraries. TCRdb re-derived calls from the PCR reads in MiXCR, one entry per CDR3 protein. The sample shows about 200,000 distinct CDR3 sequences, 29% of them seen only once. General study points: TRBV segments more frequent in patients than in controls numbered several and included TRBV5-6, TRBV5-1 and TRBV20-1.

The sample holds many counts of this clonotype. The target antigen is unknown. An end of the junction does not agree with germline; a read error may underlie this. The genes are TRBV15 and TRBJ2-7; perhaps TRBD2 as D (6 bases). Sequenced sample: blood. This TCR derives from a girl aged 2-17 years with multiple sclerosis. CDR3: CATGRGTSGSIDEQYF. The CDR3 DNA is TGTGCCACCGGCAGAGGGACTTCGGGGAGTATCGACGAGCAGTACTTC.